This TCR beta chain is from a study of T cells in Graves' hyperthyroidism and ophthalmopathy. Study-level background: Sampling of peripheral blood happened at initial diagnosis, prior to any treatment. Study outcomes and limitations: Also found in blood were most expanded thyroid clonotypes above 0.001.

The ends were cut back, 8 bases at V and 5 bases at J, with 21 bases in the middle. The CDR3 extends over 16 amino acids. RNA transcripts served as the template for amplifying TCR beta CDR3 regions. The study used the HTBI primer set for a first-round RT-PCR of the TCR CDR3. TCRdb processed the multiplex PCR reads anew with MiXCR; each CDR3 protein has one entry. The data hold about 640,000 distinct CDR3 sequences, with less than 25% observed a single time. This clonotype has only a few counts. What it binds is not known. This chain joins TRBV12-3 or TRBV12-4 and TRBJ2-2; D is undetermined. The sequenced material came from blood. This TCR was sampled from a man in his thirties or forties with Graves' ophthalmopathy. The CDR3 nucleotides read TGTGCCAGCCACCGAGACGGCCCCCCGAGTACCGGGGAGCTGTTTTTT. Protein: CASHRDGPPSTGELFF.